This T cell receptor beta chain came from a study of metastatic and nonmetastatic thyroid tumors. Study-level information: Comparison of repertoires was carried out across blood and tumor or nodule tissue from malignant and benign thyroid patients.

From germline, CDR1 is ENHRY and CDR2 SYGVKD. Trimming left V 2 bases short and J 3 bases short, with 2 bases between. CDR3 length: 11 amino acids. This clone was observed a handful of times. No antigen is known for it. Study-wide findings and caveats: Relative to benign nodules, malignant thyroid tumors were reportedly characterized by significantly elevated TCR beta diversity in blood and tumor.

Via MiXCR, TCRdb re-called the PCR reads. The data contain tens of thousands of clones, approximately 20% of them singletons. Patients had received no treatment of any kind before thyroid surgery. The gene calls are TRBV10-3 and TRBJ2-7; D unresolved. This sequence originates from a male donor with papillary thyroid cancer or a benign thyroid nodule (not recorded which). Some clones in this sample may be carry-over from other donors' samples. The sequenced sample consisted of blood. CDR3 sequence (DNA): TGTGCCATCAGTGAGGGCTACGAGCAGTACTTC. This translates into CAISEGYEQYF.